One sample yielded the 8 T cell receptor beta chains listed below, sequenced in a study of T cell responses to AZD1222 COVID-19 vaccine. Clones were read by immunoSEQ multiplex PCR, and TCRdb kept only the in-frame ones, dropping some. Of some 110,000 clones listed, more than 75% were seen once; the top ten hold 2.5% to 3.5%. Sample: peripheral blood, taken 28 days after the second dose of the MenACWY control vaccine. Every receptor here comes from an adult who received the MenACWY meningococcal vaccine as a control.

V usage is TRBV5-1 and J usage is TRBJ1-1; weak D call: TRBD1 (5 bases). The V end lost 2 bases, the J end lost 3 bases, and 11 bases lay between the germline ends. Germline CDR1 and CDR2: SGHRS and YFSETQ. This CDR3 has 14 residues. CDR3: CASSFQGGHTEAFF. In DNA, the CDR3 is TGCGCCAGCAGCTTTCAGGGAGGGCACACTGAAGCTTTCTTT.

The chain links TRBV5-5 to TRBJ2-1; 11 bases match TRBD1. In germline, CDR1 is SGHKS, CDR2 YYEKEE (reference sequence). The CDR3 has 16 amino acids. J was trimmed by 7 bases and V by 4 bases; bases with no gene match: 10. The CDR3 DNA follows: TGTGCCAGCAGCCTTCTCGGGACAGGGGGGCCGAATGAGCAGTTCTTC. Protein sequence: CASSLLGTGGPNEQFF.

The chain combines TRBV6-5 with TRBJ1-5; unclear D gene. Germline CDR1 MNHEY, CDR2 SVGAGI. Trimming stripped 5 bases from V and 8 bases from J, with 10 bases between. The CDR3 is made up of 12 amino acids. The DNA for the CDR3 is TGTGCCAGCAGTCCCGGGTGGGAGCCCCAGCATTTT. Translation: CASSPGWEPQHF.

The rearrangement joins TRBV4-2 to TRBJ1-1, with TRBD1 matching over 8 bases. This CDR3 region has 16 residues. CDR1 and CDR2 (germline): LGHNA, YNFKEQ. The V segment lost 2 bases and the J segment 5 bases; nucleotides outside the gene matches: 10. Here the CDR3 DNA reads TGTGCCAGCAGCCAATCGGGACAGGAGGTTCCGACTGAAGCTTTCTTT. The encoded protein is CASSQSGQEVPTEAFF.

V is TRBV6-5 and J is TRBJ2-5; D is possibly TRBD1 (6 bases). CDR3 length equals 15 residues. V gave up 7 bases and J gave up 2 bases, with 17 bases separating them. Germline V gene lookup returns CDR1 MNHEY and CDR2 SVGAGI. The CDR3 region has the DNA TGTGCCAGCATTAATAGGGGGTCTGGGCAAGAGACCCAGTACTTC. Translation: CASINRGSGQETQYF.

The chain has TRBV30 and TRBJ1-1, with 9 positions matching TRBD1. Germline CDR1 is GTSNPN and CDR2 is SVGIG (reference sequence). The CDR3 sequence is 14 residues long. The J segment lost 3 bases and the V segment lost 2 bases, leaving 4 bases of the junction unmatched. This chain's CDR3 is CAWSQGQGYTEAFF. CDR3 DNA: TGTGCCTGGAGTCAGGGACAGGGCTACACTGAAGCTTTCTTT.

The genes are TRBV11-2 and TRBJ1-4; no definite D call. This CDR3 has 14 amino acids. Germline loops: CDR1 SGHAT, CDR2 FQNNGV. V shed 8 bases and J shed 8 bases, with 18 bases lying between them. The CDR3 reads CASGDPGLGEKLFF. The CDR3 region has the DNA TGTGCCAGCGGGGATCCGGGCCTTGGGGAAAAACTGTTTTTT.

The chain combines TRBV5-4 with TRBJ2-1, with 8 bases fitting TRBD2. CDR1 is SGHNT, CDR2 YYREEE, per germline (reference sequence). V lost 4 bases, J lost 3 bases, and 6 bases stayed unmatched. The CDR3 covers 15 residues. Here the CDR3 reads CASSRNGGGYNEQFF. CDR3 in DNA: TGTGCCAGCAGCCGGAACGGGGGGGGCTACAATGAGCAGTTCTTC.